This is a list of T cell receptor beta chains from one sample in a study of CD8 T cells in ankylosing spondylitis. Via MiXCR, TCRdb re-called the 5' RACE reads, giving one row per CDR3 protein. In the table there are 250,000 to 350,000 distinct CDR3 sequences, around 20% of which are singletons. Sequences were obtained from blood, either unsorted or a sorted T cell fraction (not recorded which). Receptor source: a male donor with ankylosing spondylitis or in good health (not recorded which). The CDR3 runs from the conserved cysteine through the conserved F or W. The order of the fields is V gene, D gene, clone size, J gene, CDR3 protein, CDR3 DNA. A D gene is named only where the DNA matches it firmly. Rows give clone size only sometimes, using once, few, many, or a class for an expanded clone.

TRBV20-1	TRBD1	few	TRBJ1-5	CSAPGTGGFGQPQHF	TGCAGTGCCCCTGGGACAGGGGGATTCGGTCAGCCCCAGCATTTT
TRBV9	.	.	TRBJ2-5	CTSSTAQRETQYF	TGTACCAGCAGCACAGCACAGCGGGAGACCCAGTACTTC
TRBV6-1	.	few	TRBJ2-5	CASRAGTHQETQYF	TGTGCCAGCAGGGCCGGGACACACCAAGAGACCCAGTACTTC
TRBV24-1	TRBD1	few	TRBJ2-2	CATSVAGGMRTGELFF	TGTGCCACCAGTGTGGCAGGGGGCATGAGAACCGGGGAGCTGTTTTTT
TRBV3-1	TRBD2	.	TRBJ2-3	CASSQNYAGVGDTQYF	TGTGCCAGCAGCCAGAACTACGCGGGAGTAGGAGATACGCAGTATTTT
TRBV15	.	.	TRBJ2-3	CATGTGLTDTQYF	TGTGCCACCGGAACAGGGTTGACAGATACGCAGTATTTT
TRBV20-1	.	once	TRBJ1-5	CSASRAVSSNQPQHF	TGCAGTGCTAGTAGGGCAGTTTCTAGCAATCAGCCCCAGCATTTT
TRBV12-3/TRBV12-4	TRBD2	.	TRBJ2-1	CVSSFREAGAHNEQFF	TGTGTCAGCAGTTTTAGGGAAGCGGGAGCCCACAATGAGCAGTTCTTC
TRBV29-1	TRBD1	many	TRBJ2-1	CSVEEGQNNNEQFF	TGCAGCGTTGAAGAGGGACAGAATAACAATGAGCAGTTCTTC
TRBV5-1	.	few	TRBJ2-2	CASSLNNGLFF	TGCGCCAGCAGCTTGAATAATGGGCTGTTTTTT
TRBV7-8	TRBD1	.	TRBJ1-5	CASSSQPGQGLQPQHF	TGTGCCAGCAGCTCTCAACCGGGACAGGGTCTTCAGCCCCAGCATTTT
TRBV5-6	.	few	TRBJ1-1	CASSLATGESTEAFF	TGTGCCAGCAGCTTGGCCACGGGGGAGAGCACTGAAGCTTTCTTT
TRBV15	TRBD1	.	TRBJ2-3	CATSKYGQGTDTQYF	TGTGCCACCAGCAAATACGGACAGGGCACAGATACGCAGTATTTT
TRBV5-1	.	many	TRBJ2-2	CASSLGQTNTGELFF	TGCGCCAGCAGCTTGGGGCAGACGAACACCGGGGAGCTGTTTTTT
TRBV5-1	.	many	TRBJ2-3	CASSLVGVESDTQYF	TGCGCCAGCAGCTTGGTTGGGGTTGAGTCAGATACGCAGTATTTT
TRBV12-3/TRBV12-4	.	.	TRBJ2-2	CASSPRVGPGELFF	TGTGCCAGCAGTCCGAGGGTAGGACCCGGGGAGCTGTTTTTT
TRBV5-1	.	many	TRBJ2-1	CASSFTGTSSSYNEQFF	TGCGCCAGCAGCTTCACAGGGACCTCAAGCTCCTACAATGAGCAGTTCTTC
TRBV2	TRBD1	.	TRBJ1-2	CASNTDRDHGYTF	TGTGCCAGCAATACGGACAGGGATCACGGCTACACCTTC
TRBV3-1	.	few	TRBJ1-2	CASSHAGQSVF	TGTGCCAGCAGCCATGCTGGACAGTCGGTCTTC
TRBV7-8	.	.	TRBJ1-1	CASSLDGAGNTEAFF	TGTGCCAGCAGCTTAGACGGGGCGGGGAACACTGAAGCTTTCTTT
TRBV6-1	TRBD2	.	TRBJ2-3	CASRPPTSGGLNTQYF	TGTGCCAGCAGACCGCCGACTAGCGGGGGTTTAAATACGCAGTATTTT
TRBV20-1	TRBD2	.	TRBJ2-5	CSAYSGREETQYF	TGCAGTGCATATAGCGGGAGAGAAGAGACCCAGTACTTC
TRBV7-2	TRBD2	.	TRBJ2-3	CASNQLTSRDTQYF	TGTGCCAGCAACCAATTGACTAGCAGAGATACGCAGTATTTT
TRBV12-3/TRBV12-4	.	.	TRBJ1-6	CASSFGQGGNSPLHF	TGTGCCAGCAGTTTCGGGCAGGGTGGAAATTCACCCCTCCACTTT
TRBV29-1	.	.	TRBJ1-5	CSVSDSASQPQHF	TGCAGCGTTTCAGACAGCGCAAGTCAGCCCCAGCATTTT
TRBV10-2	TRBD1	.	TRBJ2-1	CASRANRGKMGNEQFF	TGCGCCAGCAGAGCCAACAGGGGAAAAATGGGGAATGAGCAGTTCTTC
TRBV20-1	TRBD2	.	TRBJ2-5	CSGRDLGGRHSEQKTQYF	TGCAGTGGTAGAGATCTGGGCGGGAGGCATAGTGAGCAAAAGACCCAGTACTTC
TRBV7-2	TRBD2	few	TRBJ2-5	CASSLGSSGGQETQYF	TGTGCCAGCAGCTTAGGATCTAGCGGGGGTCAAGAGACCCAGTACTTC
TRBV2	.	.	TRBJ1-2	CASIHGPNYGYTF	TGTGCCAGCATCCACGGACCTAACTATGGCTACACCTTC
TRBV5-6	.	once	TRBJ2-3	CASSRPNTDTQYF	TGTGCCAGCAGCAGACCAAACACAGATACGCAGTATTTT
TRBV6-1	.	.	TRBJ1-6	CASSEWTGTNSPLHF	TGTGCCAGCAGTGAATGGACGGGAACGAATTCACCCCTCCACTTT
TRBV12-3/TRBV12-4	TRBD1	.	TRBJ1-3	CASSLGQGPGNTIYF	TGTGCCAGCAGCCTAGGACAGGGACCTGGAAACACCATATATTTT
TRBV20-1	.	few	TRBJ2-5	CSAPTGTEVETQYF	TGCAGTGCTCCGACGGGGACCGAGGTGGAGACCCAGTACTTC
TRBV12-3/TRBV12-4	.	few	TRBJ1-2	CASSFWAQQTYGYTF	TGTGCCAGCAGTTTCTGGGCCCAGCAGACTTATGGCTACACCTTC
TRBV3-1	.	few	TRBJ2-1	CASSQDLARYNEQFF	TGTGCCAGCAGCCAAGATCTAGCGCGCTACAATGAGCAGTTCTTC
TRBV12-3/TRBV12-4	TRBD1	.	TRBJ1-2	CASSLDRGRGGYTF	TGTGCCAGCAGTTTAGACAGGGGGCGGGGAGGCTACACCTTC
TRBV12-3/TRBV12-4	.	.	TRBJ1-5	CASSFSRASSNQPQHF	TGTGCCAGCAGTTTTAGCAGGGCATCAAGCAATCAGCCCCAGCATTTT
TRBV25-1	TRBD2	few	TRBJ2-1	CASSEFGTSGFYNEQFF	TGTGCCAGCAGTGAATTCGGGACTAGCGGGTTTTACAATGAGCAGTTCTTC
TRBV15	TRBD1	.	TRBJ2-2	CATKGTGRTGELFF	TGTGCCACCAAAGGGACAGGGCGCACCGGGGAGCTGTTTTTT
TRBV20-1	.	.	TRBJ2-3	CSARDAAGAPSTDTQYF	TGCAGTGCTAGAGATGCCGCCGGGGCTCCAAGCACAGATACGCAGTATTTT
TRBV20-1	TRBD1	.	TRBJ2-2	CSATGGPGELFF	TGCAGTGCTACAGGGGGCCCCGGGGAGCTGTTTTTT
TRBV20-1	.	few	TRBJ1-2	CSAVGGQGYTF	TGCAGTGCTGTAGGGGGGCAAGGCTACACCTTC
TRBV5-8	TRBD1	.	TRBJ2-2	CASSSYRGTGELFF	TGTGCCAGCAGCTCCTACAGGGGCACCGGGGAGCTGTTTTTT
TRBV28	.	.	TRBJ2-5	CASRGWERAEETQYF	TGTGCCAGCAGAGGTTGGGAGCGGGCCGAAGAGACCCAGTACTTC
TRBV15	.	.	TRBJ1-1	CATSRDPHTVSRTEAFF	TGTGCCACCAGCAGAGACCCTCACACGGTTAGTAGGACTGAAGCTTTCTTT
TRBV5-1	.	few	TRBJ2-5	CASSVDYQETQYF	TGCGCCAGCAGCGTGGACTATCAAGAGACCCAGTACTTC
TRBV20-1	.	.	TRBJ1-3	CSARDSVGGSGNTIYF	TGCAGTGCTAGAGACTCGGTCGGGGGCTCTGGAAACACCATATATTTT
TRBV6-1	TRBD1	.	TRBJ2-1	CASRNGQGAYNEQFF	TGTGCCAGCAGGAACGGACAGGGGGCCTACAATGAGCAGTTCTTC
TRBV5-1	.	few	TRBJ2-2	CASSLEVAQNTGELFF	TGCGCCAGCAGCTTGGAGGTAGCGCAGAACACCGGGGAGCTGTTTTTT
TRBV18	TRBD2	few	TRBJ2-5	CASSPGTSGEETQYF	TGTGCCAGCTCACCTGGGACTAGCGGAGAAGAGACCCAGTACTTC
TRBV2	.	.	TRBJ2-3	CASRGPGNTQYF	TGTGCCAGCAGGGGACCGGGGAATACGCAGTATTTT
TRBV28	.	few	TRBJ2-5	CASSGQPDGQETQYF	TGTGCCAGCAGTGGCCAGCCGGACGGTCAAGAGACCCAGTACTTC
TRBV10-2	.	few	TRBJ2-3	CASTQPSTDTQYF	TGCGCCAGCACACAGCCTAGCACAGATACGCAGTATTTT
TRBV7-6	.	.	TRBJ2-5	CASSLYLRETQYF	TGTGCCAGCAGCTTATATTTACGGGAGACCCAGTACTTC